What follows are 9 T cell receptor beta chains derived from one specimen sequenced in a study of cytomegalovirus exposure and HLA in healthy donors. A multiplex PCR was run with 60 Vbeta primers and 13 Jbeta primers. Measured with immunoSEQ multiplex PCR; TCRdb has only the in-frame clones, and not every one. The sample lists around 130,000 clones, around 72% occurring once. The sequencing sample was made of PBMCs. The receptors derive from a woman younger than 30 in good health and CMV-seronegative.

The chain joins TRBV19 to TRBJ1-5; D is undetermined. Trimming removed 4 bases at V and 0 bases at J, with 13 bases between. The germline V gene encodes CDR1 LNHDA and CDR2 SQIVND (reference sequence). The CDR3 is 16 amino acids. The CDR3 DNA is TGTGCCAGTAGTAGAATACAGACCCATAGCAATCAGCCCCAGCATTTT. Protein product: CASSRIQTHSNQPQHF.

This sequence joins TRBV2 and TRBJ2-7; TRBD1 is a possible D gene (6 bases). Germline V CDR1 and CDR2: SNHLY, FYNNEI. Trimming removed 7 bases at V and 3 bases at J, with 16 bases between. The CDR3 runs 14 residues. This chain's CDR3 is CASTRDTSGYEQYF. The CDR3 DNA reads TGTGCCAGCACAAGGGACACCTCCGGCTACGAGCAGTACTTC.

CDR3 nucleotides: TGTGCCAGCAGTTTCACCGTCACAGGCTTGAGAAATGAGCAGTTCTTC. As protein: CASSFTVTGLRNEQFF. V usage is TRBV27 and J usage is TRBJ2-1; maybe TRBD1 (5 bases). The CDR3 has 16 amino acids. Germline-derived CDR1 and CDR2 are MNHEY and SMNVEV (reference sequence). V lost 3 bases, J lost 7 bases, and 19 bases lay in between.

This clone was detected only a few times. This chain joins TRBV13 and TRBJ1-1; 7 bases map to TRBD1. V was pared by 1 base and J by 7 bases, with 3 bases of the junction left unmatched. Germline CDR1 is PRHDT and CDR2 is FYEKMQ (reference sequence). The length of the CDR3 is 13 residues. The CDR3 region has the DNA TGTGCCAGCAGCTTAGCACAGGGGATTGAAGCTTTCTTT. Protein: CASSLAQGIEAFF.

Here the CDR3 reads CASSLSPADSSYEQYF. The CDR3 bases are TGTGCCAGCAGCTTATCCCCGGCGGATAGCTCCTACGAGCAGTACTTC. V usage is TRBV7-9 and J usage is TRBJ2-7; D is ambiguous. V was cut by 2 bases and J by 0 bases, with 14 bases left in between. The CDR3 consists of 16 residues. Per the germline V gene, CDR1 is SEHNR and CDR2 is FQNEAQ (reference sequence).

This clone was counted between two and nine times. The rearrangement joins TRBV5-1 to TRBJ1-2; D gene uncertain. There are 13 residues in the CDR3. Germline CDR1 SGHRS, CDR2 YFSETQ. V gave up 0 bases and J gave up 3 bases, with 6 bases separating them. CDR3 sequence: CASSLEIYYGYTF. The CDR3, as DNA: TGCGCCAGCAGCTTGGAAATCTACTATGGCTACACCTTC.

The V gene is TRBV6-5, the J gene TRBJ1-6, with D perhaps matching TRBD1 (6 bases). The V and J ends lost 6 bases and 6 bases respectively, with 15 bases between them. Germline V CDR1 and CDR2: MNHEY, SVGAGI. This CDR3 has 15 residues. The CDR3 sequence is CASRTAAGVNSPLHF. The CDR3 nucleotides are TGTGCCAGCAGGACTGCGGCAGGGGTTAATTCACCCCTCCACTTT.

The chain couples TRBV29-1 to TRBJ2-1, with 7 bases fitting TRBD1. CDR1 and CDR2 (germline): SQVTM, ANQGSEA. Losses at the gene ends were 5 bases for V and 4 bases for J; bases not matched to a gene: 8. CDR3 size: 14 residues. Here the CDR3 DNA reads TGCAGCGTTACCACAGGGGCATTTTACAATGAGCAGTTCTTC. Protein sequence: CSVTTGAFYNEQFF.

The CDR3: CASSVEGGETGELFF. CDR3 sequence (DNA): TGTGCCAGCAGTGTAGAAGGGGGCGAAACCGGGGAGCTGTTTTTT. The V call is TRBV2, the J call TRBJ2-2, with TRBD1 identical over 7 bases. This CDR3 is built from 15 residues. J gave up 5 bases and V 4 bases, and 7 bases lay outside the gene matches. Germline V gene sequence: CDR1 SNHLY, CDR2 FYNNEI. The complete variable domain, with remaining parts taken from reference TRBV2 and TRBJ2-2, reads EPEVTQTPSHQVTQMGQEVILRCVPISNHLYFYWYRQILGQKVEFLVSFYNNEISEKSEIFDDQFSVERPDGSNFTLKIRSTKLEDSAMYFCASSVEGGETGELFFGEGSRLTVL.